This TCR beta chain stems from a study of blood T cell repertoires in COVID-19. Overall study context: Spain, Italy and the United States supplied samples that represented acute and convalescent COVID-19.

As handled by the study authors: The assay estimated nucleated cells by amplifying reference gene primers. Sequencing used immunoSEQ multiplex PCR; TCRdb keeps in-frame clones, though not all of them. The DNA was the basis for D and trimming; V, J and clone size are from that table. The sample has fewer than 250,000 clones, around 84% seen once. The study recruited people aged about 18 to 90 years across 24 US areas. Participants' reported clinical history set cohort assignment. Per germline, CDR1 GTSNPN and CDR2 SVGIG (reference sequence). This CDR3 region has 14 residues. Trimming took 0 bases from V and 4 from J, leaving 10 bases between them.

J is TRBJ1-5 and V is TRBV30; a possible D gene is TRBD1 (5 bases). The sequence came from a middle-aged woman with acute COVID-19. Specimen: PBMCs or T cells enriched from blood (not recorded which). The chain's CDR3 is CAWSVRGVNQPQHF. The CDR3 DNA follows: TGTGCCTGGAGTGTACGGGGGGTGAATCAGCCCCAGCATTTT. Complete variable domain (other parts from reference TRBV30 and TRBJ1-5): SQTIHQWPATLVQPVGSPLSLECTVEGTSNPNLYWYRQAAGRGLQLLFYSVGIGQISSEVPQNLSASRPQDRQFILSSKKLLLSDSGFYLCAWSVRGVNQPQHFGDGTRLSIL.